The 27 T cell receptor beta chains presented below share a single source sample, sequenced in a study of shared clonotypes between healthy human individuals. Produced via immunoSEQ multiplex PCR; TCRdb's table is partial and in-frame only. This repertoire shows roughly 2.5 million clones, over 85% found once; its top ten account for around 0.14%. Material: naive CD4+ T cells sorted from blood. Subset meaning: CD45RA+ positively selected. The receptors here all came from a man between 18 and 35 years old in good health.

The V and J genes are TRBV9 and TRBJ2-7; perhaps TRBD1 as D (5 bases). Germline-derived CDR1 and CDR2 are SGDLS and YYNGEE. Trimming took 2 bases from V and 3 from J, leaving 15 bases between them. The CDR3 runs to 15 residues. In nucleotides, the CDR3 is TGTGCCAGCAGCGTTGGGGCTTTTGGGGACTACGAGCAGTACTTC. This translates into CASSVGAFGDYEQYF.

The chain joins TRBV7-2 to TRBJ2-3; D is unclear. This CDR3 contains 14 residues. V was clipped by 2 bases and J by 11 bases, with 17 bases between them. The germline gives CDR1 SGHTA, CDR2 FQGNSA. The CDR3 region has the DNA TGTGCCAGCAGCTTATTCCAGCTCACGAATGGGCAGTATTTT. This gives the protein CASSLFQLTNGQYF.

V is TRBV11-2 and J is TRBJ2-5, with TRBD1 matching 7 bases. Germline V gene data show CDR1 as SGHAT and CDR2 as FQNNGV. With 5 bases clipped from V and 3 bases from J, the junction kept 6 bases outside the gene matches. CDR3 length: 14 amino acids. In DNA form, the CDR3 reads TGTGCCAGCAGCCGCCGGACAGGAGAAGAGACCCAGTACTTC. Amino acid sequence: CASSRRTGEETQYF.

The chain is built from TRBV4-1 and TRBJ2-1, with D perhaps matching TRBD2 (6 bases). The CDR3 runs 16 residues. Between the trimmed V and J ends, which lost 2 bases and 6 bases, there was a span of 17 bases. From germline, CDR1 is MGHRA and CDR2 YSYEKL. The CDR3 here is CASSQSPLAAPNEQFF. CDR3 nucleotide sequence: TGCGCCAGCAGCCAAAGTCCACTAGCTGCGCCCAATGAGCAGTTCTTC.

The chain carries TRBV5-1 and TRBJ1-1; 10 positions match TRBD1. V was clipped by 3 bases and J by 1 base; unmatched bases: 6. Germline lookup yields CDR1 SGHRS and CDR2 YFSETQ. CDR3 length: 16 amino acids. CDR3 in DNA: TGCGCCAGCAGCTCACAACGACAGGGGGCGAACACTGAAGCTTTCTTT. Protein product: CASSSQRQGANTEAFF.

The chain is built from TRBV5-6 and TRBJ2-3, with a tentative D call TRBD2 (6 bases). The CDR3 has 15 residues. V was clipped by 4 bases and J by 2 bases, with 14 bases between them. CDR1 and CDR2 from the germline V gene are SGHDT and YYEEEE. The CDR3 protein is CASSPGTGVTDTQYF. As DNA, the CDR3 is TGTGCCAGCAGCCCGGGGACGGGGGTCACAGATACGCAGTATTTT.

This chain joins TRBV29-1 and TRBJ2-1; D is possibly TRBD2 (5 bases). Trimming stripped 7 bases from V and 0 bases from J, with 13 bases between. The CDR3 extends over 14 amino acids. Germline assignment: CDR1 SQVTM and CDR2 ANQGSEA. CDR3 amino acids: CSGKRPGSYNEQFF. The CDR3 DNA reads as TGCAGCGGTAAGCGGCCAGGCTCCTACAATGAGCAGTTCTTC.

This chain joins TRBV9 and TRBJ1-4; TRBD1 aligns across 10 bases. This CDR3 has 16 residues. V lost 1 base to trimming and J lost 5 bases; unmatched junction nucleotides: 5. Per germline, CDR1 SGDLS and CDR2 YYNGEE. Written as DNA, the CDR3 is TGTGCCAGCAGCGTACCATGGACAGGGGGGAATGAAAAACTGTTTTTT. Protein: CASSVPWTGGNEKLFF. Variable domain in full (rest from reference TRBV9 and TRBJ1-4): DSGVTQTPKHLITATGQRVTLRCSPRSGDLSVYWYQQSLDQGLQFLIQYYNGEERAKGNILERFSAQQFPDLHSELNLSSLELGDSALYFCASSVPWTGGNEKLFFGSGTQLSVL.

The rearrangement uses TRBV5-4 and TRBJ2-2; TRBD1 matches 8 bases. The J segment lost 0 bases and the V segment lost 6 bases, leaving 13 bases of the junction unmatched. Germline loops: CDR1 SGHNT, CDR2 YYREEE (reference sequence). The CDR3 is made up of 18 amino acids. The CDR3 nucleotides read TGTGCCAGCAACAAAGGGACAGGTGGAACTTCGAACACCGGGGAGCTGTTTTTT. Protein product: CASNKGTGGTSNTGELFF.

This chain uses TRBV10-3 with TRBJ2-3, with a possible D match to TRBD2 (6 bases). V lost 4 bases to trimming and J lost 2 bases, with 13 bases between them. This CDR3 is built from 15 residues. Germline values: CDR1 ENHRY, CDR2 SYGVKD. CDR3 coding DNA: TGTGCCATCAGTGTCTCAGGAGGGATCACAGATACGCAGTATTTT. Protein sequence: CAISVSGGITDTQYF.

CDR3 sequence reads: CASSSRGYEQYF. The CDR3 bases are TGTGCCAGCAGCTCCCGGGGCTACGAGCAGTACTTC. V is TRBV7-6 and J is TRBJ2-7, with D perhaps matching TRBD2 (5 bases). Trimming took off 4 bases at V and 3 bases at J, with 7 bases between the two ends. The CDR3 sequence is 12 residues long. Germline loops: CDR1 SGHVS, CDR2 FNYEAQ.

The rearrangement joins TRBV21-1 to TRBJ2-7; the table's D call, TRBD1, has no DNA check behind it. TRBV21-1 is recorded as a pseudogene. The CDR3 loop spans 16 amino acids. In DNA form, the CDR3 reads TGTGCCAGCAGCAATGGGGCCGGCAGGGGAGTCTACGAGCAGTACTTC. This encodes CASSNGAGRGVYEQYF.

The rearrangement uses TRBV6-5 and TRBJ1-5; possibly TRBD1 for D (6 bases). CDR1 MNHEY and CDR2 SVGAGI come from the germline V gene. V was cut by 6 bases and J by 0 bases, with 12 bases left in between. The CDR3 is 15 residues long. CDR3 sequence (DNA): TGTGCCAGCAGGGAACAGGGTGCTAGCAATCAGCCCCAGCATTTT. This sequence encodes CASREQGASNQPQHF.

The chain employs TRBV30 and TRBJ1-5; D ambiguous. The length of the CDR3 is 15 residues. Trimming left V 0 bases short and J 4 bases short, with 13 bases between. CDR1 and CDR2 from the germline V gene are GTSNPN and SVGIG (reference sequence). The CDR3 protein is CAWSVRARLNQPQHF. In DNA form, the CDR3 reads TGTGCCTGGAGTGTACGGGCTCGGTTAAATCAGCCCCAGCATTTT.

The V gene is TRBV4-2, the J gene TRBJ1-5; no reliable D call. V dropped 1 base and J dropped 0 bases, with 7 bases sitting between them. CDR3 length equals 15 residues. Germline CDR1 LGHNA, CDR2 YNFKEQ. Here the CDR3 reads CASSQVAASNQPQHF. CDR3 sequence (DNA): TGTGCCAGCAGCCAAGTGGCAGCTAGCAATCAGCCCCAGCATTTT.

V is TRBV5-1 and J is TRBJ1-1; D might be TRBD1 (5 bases). The CDR3 has 15 residues. Trimming cost V 0 bases and J 1 base, with 10 bases left between them. From germline, CDR1 is SGHRS and CDR2 YFSETQ. The chain's CDR3 is CASSLDAGSNTEAFF. The CDR3 nucleotides read TGCGCCAGCAGCTTGGATGCAGGGTCGAACACTGAAGCTTTCTTT. The full variable domain, rest sourced from reference TRBV5-1 and TRBJ1-1, is KAGVTQTPRYLIKTRGQQVTLSCSPISGHRSVSWYQQTPGQGLQFLFEYFSETQRNKGNFPGRFSGRQFSNSRSEMNVSTLELGDSALYLCASSLDAGSNTEAFFGQGTRLTVV.

This chain connects TRBV30 to TRBJ2-4; the match to TRBD1 covers 8 bases. V was pared by 3 bases and J by 6 bases, with 7 bases of the junction left unmatched. CDR3 length: 14 residues. Germline V lookup: CDR1 GTSNPN, CDR2 SVGIG (reference sequence). The CDR3 nucleotides read TGTGCCTGGAGGGCGACAGGGGTTGTAAACATTCAGTACTTC. Its translation is CAWRATGVVNIQYF.

This clone was seen only once. The chain has TRBV6-5 and TRBJ2-3, with 9 bases matching TRBD1. The germline CDR1 and CDR2 sequences are MNHEY and SVGAGI. The CDR3 covers 14 residues. The V segment lost 7 bases and the J segment 4 bases; nucleotides outside the gene matches: 6. The CDR3 is CASTPTGGADTQYF. CDR3 nucleotide sequence: TGTGCCAGCACCCCGACAGGGGGGGCAGATACGCAGTATTTT.

This clone appeared once. V gene TRBV6-5 combines with J gene TRBJ2-3, with D perhaps matching TRBD2 (5 bases). The CDR3 has 14 amino acids. Germline V CDR1 and CDR2: MNHEY, SVGAGI. Deletions cut 2 bases from V and 6 bases from J, with 12 bases between. The CDR3 loop reads CASSYGGARDTQYF. In DNA, the CDR3 is TGTGCCAGCAGTTACGGAGGCGCGAGGGATACGCAGTATTTT.

The genes are TRBV5-1 and TRBJ2-3; perhaps TRBD1 as D (5 bases). This CDR3 region has 16 residues. V dropped 2 bases and J dropped 3 bases, with 16 bases sitting between them. Looked up from germline, CDR1 is SGHRS and CDR2 is YFSETQ. The CDR3 DNA reads TGCGCCAGCAGCTTAAACATAGGGAAGGGGACAGATACGCAGTATTTT. This gives the protein CASSLNIGKGTDTQYF.

The rearrangement uses TRBV6-1 and TRBJ1-1; 8 bases map to TRBD1. The CDR3 length is 14 residues. The V and J ends lost 6 bases and 1 base, in that order; junction bases with no gene match: 4. Germline values: CDR1 MNHNS, CDR2 SASEGT. The chain's CDR3 is CASRDRVTNTEAFF. CDR3 in DNA: TGTGCCAGCAGGGACAGGGTTACGAACACTGAAGCTTTCTTT.

V and J are TRBV6-6 and TRBJ2-3; no reliable D call. The CDR3 spans 14 residues. Between the trimmed V and J ends, which lost 0 bases and 4 bases, there was a span of 8 bases. From germline, CDR1 is MNHNY and CDR2 SVGAGI (reference sequence). The CDR3 here is CASSYSPVADTQYF. The DNA for the CDR3 is TGTGCCAGCAGTTACTCGCCGGTAGCAGATACGCAGTATTTT.

The J gene is TRBJ2-2, the V gene TRBV6-1; D possibly corresponds to TRBD1 (6 bases). The length of the CDR3 is 17 residues. Germline CDR1 is MNHNS and CDR2 is SASEGT. V was pared by 4 bases and J by 2 bases, with 17 bases between. The CDR3 coding sequence is TGTGCCAGCAGTGCCAACAGGGTCGGTGTCAACACCGGGGAGCTGTTTTTT. Translated, it gives CASSANRVGVNTGELFF.

This clone was observed once. The rearrangement links TRBV29-1 to TRBJ2-3, with D perhaps matching TRBD2 (6 bases). Trimming removed 5 bases from V and 2 bases from J, with 11 bases in between. This CDR3 is built from 13 residues. Germline V gene data show CDR1 as SQVTM and CDR2 as ANQGSEA. The DNA of the CDR3 is TGCAGCGTTCGAGGCGGGGCCACAGATACGCAGTATTTT. Translation gives CSVRGGATDTQYF.

The chain links TRBV5-8 to TRBJ1-1; D is ambiguous. The CDR3 extends over 14 amino acids. V lost 4 bases and J lost 0, with 10 bases in between. Germline lookup yields CDR1 SGHTS and CDR2 YDEGEE. CDR3 nucleotides: TGTGCCAGCAGCCCCCGAGGGCTGAACACTGAAGCTTTCTTT. Amino acids: CASSPRGLNTEAFF.

The V gene is TRBV11-3, the J gene TRBJ2-5, with D possibly being TRBD2 (7 bases). V was cut by 5 bases and J by 0 bases, with 16 bases left in between. There are 16 residues in the CDR3. Germline V CDR1 and CDR2: SGHNT, YENEEA. As DNA, the CDR3 is TGTGCCAGCAGCAAGGGGGGGGAGCTAAACCAAGAGACCCAGTACTTC. Translated, it gives CASSKGGELNQETQYF.

This chain links TRBV5-1 with TRBJ1-6; D not resolved. The CDR3 has 15 amino acids. Trimming removed 2 bases at V and 6 bases at J, with 12 bases between. The V gene's germline CDR1 is SGHRS and CDR2 YFSETQ. The CDR3 spells CASSFEVPGNSPLHF. CDR3 DNA: TGCGCCAGCAGCTTCGAGGTCCCGGGTAATTCACCCCTCCACTTT.